This TCR beta chain was sequenced for a study of CD8 T cells in ankylosing spondylitis. The study's findings and limits: Matched ankylosing spondylitis synovial fluid reportedly contained a significantly enriched population of disease-linked clones. Ankylosing spondylitis blood appeared to carry a characteristic TCR beta motif of 7 or 8 highly homologous variants.

This clonotype was seen a few times. Antigen: not known. The TCR beta libraries were generated through quantitative 5'-RACE incorporating molecular barcodes. In TCRdb, the 5' RACE reads were re-called with MiXCR into one record per CDR3 protein. The sample lists under 300,000 distinct CDR3 sequences, 15% to 20% seen once, with approximately 32% in the top ten. The length of the CDR3 is 16 residues. Germline V CDR1 and CDR2: SGHTA, FQGNSA. J was trimmed by 0 bases and V by 1 base; bases with no gene match: 5. The source material was blood, either unsorted or a sorted T cell fraction (not recorded which). This TCR was sampled from a male donor with ankylosing spondylitis or in good health (not recorded which). This chain connects TRBV7-2 to TRBJ2-7; 8 nucleotides line up with TRBD2. The CDR3 spells CASSLGIAGSSYEQYF. In nucleotides, the CDR3 is TGTGCCAGCAGCTTAGGGATAGCGGGGAGCTCCTACGAGCAGTACTTC.